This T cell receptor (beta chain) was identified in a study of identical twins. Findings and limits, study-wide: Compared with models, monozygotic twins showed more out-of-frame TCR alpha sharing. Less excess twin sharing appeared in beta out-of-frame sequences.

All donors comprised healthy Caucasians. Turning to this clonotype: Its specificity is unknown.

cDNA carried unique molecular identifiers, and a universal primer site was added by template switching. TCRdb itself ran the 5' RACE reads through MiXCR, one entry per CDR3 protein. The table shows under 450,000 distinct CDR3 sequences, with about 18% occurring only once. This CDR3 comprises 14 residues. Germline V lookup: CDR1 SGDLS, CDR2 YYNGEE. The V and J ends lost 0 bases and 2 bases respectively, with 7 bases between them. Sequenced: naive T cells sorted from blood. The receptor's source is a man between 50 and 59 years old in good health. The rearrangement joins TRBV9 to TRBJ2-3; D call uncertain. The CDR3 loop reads CASSVAQFTDTQYF. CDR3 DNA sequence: TGTGCCAGCAGCGTAGCTCAGTTCACAGATACGCAGTATTTT.